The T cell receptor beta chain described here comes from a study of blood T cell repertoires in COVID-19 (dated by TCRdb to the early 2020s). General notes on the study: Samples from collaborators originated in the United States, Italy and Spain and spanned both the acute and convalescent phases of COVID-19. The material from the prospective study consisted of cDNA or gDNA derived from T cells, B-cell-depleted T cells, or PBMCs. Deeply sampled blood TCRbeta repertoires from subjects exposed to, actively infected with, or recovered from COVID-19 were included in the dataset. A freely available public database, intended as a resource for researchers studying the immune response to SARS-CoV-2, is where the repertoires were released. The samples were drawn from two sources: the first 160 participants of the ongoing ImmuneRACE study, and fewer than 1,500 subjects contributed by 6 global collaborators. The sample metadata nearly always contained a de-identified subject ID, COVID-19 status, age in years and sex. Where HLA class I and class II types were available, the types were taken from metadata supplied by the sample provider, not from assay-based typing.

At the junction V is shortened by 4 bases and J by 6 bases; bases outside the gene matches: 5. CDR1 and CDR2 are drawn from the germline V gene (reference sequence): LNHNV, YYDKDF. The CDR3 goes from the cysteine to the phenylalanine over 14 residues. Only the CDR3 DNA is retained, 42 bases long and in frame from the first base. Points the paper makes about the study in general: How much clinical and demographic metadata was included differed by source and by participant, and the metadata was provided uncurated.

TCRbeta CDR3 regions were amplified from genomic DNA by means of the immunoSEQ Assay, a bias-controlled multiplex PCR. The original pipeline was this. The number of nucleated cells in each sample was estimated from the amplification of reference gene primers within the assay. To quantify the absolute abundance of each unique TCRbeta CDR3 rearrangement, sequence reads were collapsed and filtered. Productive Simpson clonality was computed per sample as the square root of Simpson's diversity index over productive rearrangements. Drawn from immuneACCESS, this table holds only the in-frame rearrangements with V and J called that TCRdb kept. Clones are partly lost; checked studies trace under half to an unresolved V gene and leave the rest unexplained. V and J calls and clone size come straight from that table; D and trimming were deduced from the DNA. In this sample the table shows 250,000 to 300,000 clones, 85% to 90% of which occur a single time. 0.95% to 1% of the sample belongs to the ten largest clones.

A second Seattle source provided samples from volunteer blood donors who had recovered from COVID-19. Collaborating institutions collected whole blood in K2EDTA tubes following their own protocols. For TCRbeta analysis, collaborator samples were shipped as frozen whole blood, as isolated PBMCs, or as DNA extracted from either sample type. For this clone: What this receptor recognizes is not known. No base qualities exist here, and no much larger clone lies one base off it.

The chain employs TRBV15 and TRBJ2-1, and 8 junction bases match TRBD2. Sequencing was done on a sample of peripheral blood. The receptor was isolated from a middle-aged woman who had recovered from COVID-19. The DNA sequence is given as TGTGCCACCAGCACCCGGACTAGCAGCAATGAGCAGTTCTTC. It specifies CATSTRTSSNEQFF.